This T cell receptor (beta chain) originates from a study of shared clonotypes between healthy human individuals. Study-level points and caveats: It was the non-shared clonotypes that had lower generation probabilities than clonotypes shared by all four donors.

Trimming left V 6 bases short and J 0 bases short, with 8 bases between. There are 13 residues in the CDR3. The germline V gene has CDR1 SQVTM and CDR2 ANQGSEA. Notes on this clone: Its antigen is unidentified.

Every donor was a Caucasian adult from Nashville, Tennessee. CD8 memory pooled CD45RO+ cells and CCR7-negative CD45RA+ TemRA cells. Only in-frame clones appear in the TCRdb table, and some are missing; sequencing was by immunoSEQ multiplex PCR. The sample carries roughly 700,000 clones, less than 95% recorded once. This TCR derives from a man between 18 and 35 years old in good health. Some clones in this sample may be carry-over from other donors' samples. The sequenced sample consisted of memory CD8+ T cells from PBMCs. Subset described: CD45RO+ cells pooled with CCR7-negative TemRA cells. The chain recombines TRBV29-1 with TRBJ2-2; D remains ambiguous. In nucleotides, the CDR3 is TGCAGCGTCGTAACACCGAACACCGGGGAGCTGTTTTTT. It encodes CSVVTPNTGELFF.